The present T cell receptor (beta chain) was sequenced within a study of shared clonotypes between healthy human individuals. Study-wide results and caveats: Naive subsets generally exceeded memory subsets in estimated richness. The sampled material consisted only of blood, and tissue repertoires are likely to differ.

There are 14 residues in the CDR3. Trimming pared 4 bases from V and 7 bases from J, leaving 16 bases between. Germline V lookup: CDR1 MNHNS, CDR2 SASEGT. On this clone: Its specificity is unknown.

Naive CD8 cells comprised CD45RO-negative, CCR7-positively selected cells, excluding terminally differentiated effector memory CD45RA+ cells. Assay runs were performed at deep level. TCRdb's table, derived via immunoSEQ multiplex PCR, lists solely in-frame clones and lacks some. The sample carries some 2 million clones, roughly 94% recorded once. This TCR derives from a man aged 18 to 30 in good health. Source material: naive CD8+ T cells sorted from blood. The V gene is TRBV6-1, the J gene TRBJ1-2; maybe TRBD1 (6 bases). CDR3 sequence (DNA): TGTGCCAGCAGTGCACCAGGGGAGGCTCGTGGCTACACCTTC. Translating gives CASSAPGEARGYTF.